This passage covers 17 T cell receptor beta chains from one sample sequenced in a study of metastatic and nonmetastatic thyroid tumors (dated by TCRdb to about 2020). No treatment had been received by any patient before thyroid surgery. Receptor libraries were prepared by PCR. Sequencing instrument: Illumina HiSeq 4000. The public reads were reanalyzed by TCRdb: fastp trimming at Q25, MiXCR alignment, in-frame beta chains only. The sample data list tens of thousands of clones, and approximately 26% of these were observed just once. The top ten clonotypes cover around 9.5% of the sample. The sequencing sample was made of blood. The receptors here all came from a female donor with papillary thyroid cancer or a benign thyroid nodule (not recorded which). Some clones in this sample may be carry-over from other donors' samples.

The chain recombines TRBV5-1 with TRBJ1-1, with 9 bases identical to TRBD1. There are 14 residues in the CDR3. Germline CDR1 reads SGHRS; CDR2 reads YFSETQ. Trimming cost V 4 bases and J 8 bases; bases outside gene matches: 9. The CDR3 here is CASSAEPGQGEAFF. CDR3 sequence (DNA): TGCGCCAGCAGCGCTGAACCGGGACAGGGAGAAGCTTTCTTT.

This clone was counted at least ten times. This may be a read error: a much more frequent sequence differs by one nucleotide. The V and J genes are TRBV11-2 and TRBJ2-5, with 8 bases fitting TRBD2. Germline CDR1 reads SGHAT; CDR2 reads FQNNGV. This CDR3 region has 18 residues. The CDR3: CASSLEAVLAGKQESQYF. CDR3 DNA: TGTGCCAGCAGCTTAGAGGCGGTTTTAGCGGGGAAACAAGAGTCCCAGTACTTC.

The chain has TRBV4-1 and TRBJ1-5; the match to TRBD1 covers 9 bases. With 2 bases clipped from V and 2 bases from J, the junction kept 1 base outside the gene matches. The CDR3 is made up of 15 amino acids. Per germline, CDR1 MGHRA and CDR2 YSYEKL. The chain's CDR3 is CASSQRTGGNQPQHF. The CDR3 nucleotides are TGCGCCAGCAGCCAACGGACAGGGGGCAATCAGCCCCAGCATTTT.

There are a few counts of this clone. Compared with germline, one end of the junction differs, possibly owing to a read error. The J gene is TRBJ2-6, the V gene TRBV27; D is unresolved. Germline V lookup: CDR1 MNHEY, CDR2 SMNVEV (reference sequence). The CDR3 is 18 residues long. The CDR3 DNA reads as TGTGCCAACAGTCTCCCTTGGAGAGTCACACCTGGGGCCAACGTCCTGACTTTC. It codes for CANSLPWRVTPGANVLTF.

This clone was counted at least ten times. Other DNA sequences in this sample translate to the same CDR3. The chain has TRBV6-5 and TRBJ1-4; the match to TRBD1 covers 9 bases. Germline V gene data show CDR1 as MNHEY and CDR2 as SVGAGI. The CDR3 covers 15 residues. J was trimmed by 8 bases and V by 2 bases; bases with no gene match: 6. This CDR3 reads CASSYMDRGYEKLFF. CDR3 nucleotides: TGTGCCAGCAGTTACATGGACAGGGGTTACGAAAAACTGTTTTTT.

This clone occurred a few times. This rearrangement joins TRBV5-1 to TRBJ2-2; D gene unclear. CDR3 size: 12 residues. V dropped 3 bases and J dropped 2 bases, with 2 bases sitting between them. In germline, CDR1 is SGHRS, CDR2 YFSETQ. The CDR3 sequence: CASSSNTGELFF. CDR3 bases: TGCGCCAGCAGCTCAAACACCGGGGAGCTGTTTTTT.

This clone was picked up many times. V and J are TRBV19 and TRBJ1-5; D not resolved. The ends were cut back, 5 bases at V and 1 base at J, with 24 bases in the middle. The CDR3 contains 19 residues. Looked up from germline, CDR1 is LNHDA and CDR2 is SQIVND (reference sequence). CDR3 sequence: CASSPRLRAGERSNQPQHF. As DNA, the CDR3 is TGTGCCAGTAGTCCTCGATTAAGGGCGGGCGAAAGAAGCAATCAGCCCCAGCATTTT.

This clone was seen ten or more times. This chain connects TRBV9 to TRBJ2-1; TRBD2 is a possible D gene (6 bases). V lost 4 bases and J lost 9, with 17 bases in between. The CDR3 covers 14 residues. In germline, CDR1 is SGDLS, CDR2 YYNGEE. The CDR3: CASSLRDVEGEQFF. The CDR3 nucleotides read TGTGCCAGCAGCCTCCGGGATGTGGAGGGTGAGCAGTTCTTC.

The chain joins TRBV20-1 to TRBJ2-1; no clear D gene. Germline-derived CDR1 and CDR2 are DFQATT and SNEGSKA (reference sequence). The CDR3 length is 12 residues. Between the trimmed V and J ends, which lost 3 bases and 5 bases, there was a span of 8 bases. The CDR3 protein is CSARWNHNEQFF. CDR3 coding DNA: TGCAGTGCTAGGTGGAACCACAATGAGCAGTTCTTC.

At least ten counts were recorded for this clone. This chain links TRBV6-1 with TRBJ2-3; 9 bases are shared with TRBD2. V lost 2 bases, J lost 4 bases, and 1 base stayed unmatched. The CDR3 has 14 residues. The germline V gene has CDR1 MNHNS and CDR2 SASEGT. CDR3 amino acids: CASSELAGPDTQYF. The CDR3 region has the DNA TGTGCCAGCAGTGAACTAGCGGGACCAGATACGCAGTATTTT.

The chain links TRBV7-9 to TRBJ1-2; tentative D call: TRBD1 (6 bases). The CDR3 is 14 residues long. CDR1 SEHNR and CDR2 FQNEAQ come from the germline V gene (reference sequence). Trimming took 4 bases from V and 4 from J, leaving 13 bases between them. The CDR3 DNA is TGTGCCAGCAGCTACAACCCGGACAGCTATGGCTACACCTTC. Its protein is CASSYNPDSYGYTF.

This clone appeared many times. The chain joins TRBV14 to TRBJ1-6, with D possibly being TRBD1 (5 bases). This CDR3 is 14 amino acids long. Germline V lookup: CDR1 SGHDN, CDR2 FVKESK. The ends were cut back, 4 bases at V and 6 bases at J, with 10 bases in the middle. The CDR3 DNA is TGTGCCAGCAGCCCGACAGTGGGTAATTCACCCCTCCACTTT. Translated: CASSPTVGNSPLHF.

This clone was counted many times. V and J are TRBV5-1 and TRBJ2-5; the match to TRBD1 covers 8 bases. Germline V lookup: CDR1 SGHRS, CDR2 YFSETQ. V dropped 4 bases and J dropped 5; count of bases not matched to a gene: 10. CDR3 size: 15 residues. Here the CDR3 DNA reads TGCGCCAGCAGCCCGGGAAACAGGGGGGATGAGACCCAGTACTTC. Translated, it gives CASSPGNRGDETQYF.

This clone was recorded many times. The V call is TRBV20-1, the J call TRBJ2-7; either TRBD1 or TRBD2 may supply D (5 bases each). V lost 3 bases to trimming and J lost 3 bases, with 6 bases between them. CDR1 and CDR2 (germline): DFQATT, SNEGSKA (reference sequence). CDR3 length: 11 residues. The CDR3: CSARGDYEQYF. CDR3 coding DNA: TGCAGTGCTAGGGGGGACTACGAGCAGTACTTC.

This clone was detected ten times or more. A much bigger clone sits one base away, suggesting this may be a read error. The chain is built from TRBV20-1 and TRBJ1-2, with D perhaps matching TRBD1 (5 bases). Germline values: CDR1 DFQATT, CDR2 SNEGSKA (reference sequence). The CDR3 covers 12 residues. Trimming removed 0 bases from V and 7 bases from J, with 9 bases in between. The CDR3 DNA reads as TGCAGTGCTAGAGATGGTGGGGCTGGCTACACCTTC. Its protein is CSARDGGAGYTF.

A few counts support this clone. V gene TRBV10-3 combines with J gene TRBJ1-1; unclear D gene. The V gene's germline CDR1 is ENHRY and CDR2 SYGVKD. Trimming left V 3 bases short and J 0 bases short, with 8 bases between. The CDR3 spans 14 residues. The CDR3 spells CAISDWRMNTEAFF. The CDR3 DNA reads TGTGCCATCAGTGATTGGCGGATGAACACTGAAGCTTTCTTT.

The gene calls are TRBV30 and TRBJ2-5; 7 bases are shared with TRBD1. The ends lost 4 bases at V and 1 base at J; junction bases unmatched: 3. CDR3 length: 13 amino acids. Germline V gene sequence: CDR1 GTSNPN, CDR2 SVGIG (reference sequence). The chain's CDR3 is CAWTQGSQETQYF. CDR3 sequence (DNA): TGTGCCTGGACACAGGGGTCCCAAGAGACCCAGTACTTC.